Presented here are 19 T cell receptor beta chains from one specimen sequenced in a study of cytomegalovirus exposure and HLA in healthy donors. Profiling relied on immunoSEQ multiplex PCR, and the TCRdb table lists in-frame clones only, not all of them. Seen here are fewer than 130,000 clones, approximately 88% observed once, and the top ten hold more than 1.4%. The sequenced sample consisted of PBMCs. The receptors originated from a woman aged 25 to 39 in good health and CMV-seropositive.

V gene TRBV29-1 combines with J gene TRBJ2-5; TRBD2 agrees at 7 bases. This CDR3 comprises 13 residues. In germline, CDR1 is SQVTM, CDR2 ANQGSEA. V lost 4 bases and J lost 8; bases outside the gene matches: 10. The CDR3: CSVAVGGVSTQYF. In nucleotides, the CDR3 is TGCAGCGTTGCGGTGGGAGGGGTTAGCACCCAGTACTTC. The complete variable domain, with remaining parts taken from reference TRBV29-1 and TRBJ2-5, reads SAVISQKPSRDICQRGTSLTIQCQVDSQVTMMFWYRQQPGQSLTLIATANQGSEATYESGFVIDKFPISRPNLTFSTLTVSNMSPEDSSIYLCSVAVGGVSTQYFGPGTRLLVL.

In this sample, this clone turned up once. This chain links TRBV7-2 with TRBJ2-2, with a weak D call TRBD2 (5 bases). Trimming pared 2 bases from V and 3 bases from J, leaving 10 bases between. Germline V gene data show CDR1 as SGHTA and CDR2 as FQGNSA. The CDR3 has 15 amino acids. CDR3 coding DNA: TGTGCCAGCAGCTTAAGTATCGGGGACACCGGGGAGCTGTTTTTT. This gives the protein CASSLSIGDTGELFF.

This CDR3 is CASSSDPTGPLSYEQYF. The DNA for the CDR3 is TGCGCCAGCAGTTCCGACCCGACAGGGCCACTCTCCTACGAGCAGTACTTC. The rearrangement joins TRBV5-1 to TRBJ2-7, with 7 bases lining up with TRBD1. V dropped 5 bases and J dropped 0; count of bases not matched to a gene: 14. The CDR3 covers 17 residues. From germline, CDR1 is SGHRS and CDR2 YFSETQ.

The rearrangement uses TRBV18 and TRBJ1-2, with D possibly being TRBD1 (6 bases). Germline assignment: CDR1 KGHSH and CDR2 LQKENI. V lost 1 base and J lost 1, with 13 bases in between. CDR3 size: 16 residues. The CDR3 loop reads CASSPRDTINNYGYTF. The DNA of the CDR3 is TGTGCCAGCTCACCACGGGACACCATAAATAACTATGGCTACACCTTC.

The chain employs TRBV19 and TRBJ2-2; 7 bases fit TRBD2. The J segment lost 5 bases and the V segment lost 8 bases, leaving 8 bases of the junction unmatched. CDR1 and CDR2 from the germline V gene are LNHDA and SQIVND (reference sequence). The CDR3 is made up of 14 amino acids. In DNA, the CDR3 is TGTGCCAGTGAGGGAGGGGTAGGAACCGGGGAGCTGTTTTTT. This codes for CASEGGVGTGELFF.

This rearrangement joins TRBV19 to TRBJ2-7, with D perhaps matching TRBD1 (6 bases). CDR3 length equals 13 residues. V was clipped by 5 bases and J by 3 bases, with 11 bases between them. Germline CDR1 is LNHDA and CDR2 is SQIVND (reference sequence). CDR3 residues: CASSPGTSYEQYF. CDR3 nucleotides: TGTGCCAGTAGTCCAGGGACAAGCTACGAGCAGTACTTC.

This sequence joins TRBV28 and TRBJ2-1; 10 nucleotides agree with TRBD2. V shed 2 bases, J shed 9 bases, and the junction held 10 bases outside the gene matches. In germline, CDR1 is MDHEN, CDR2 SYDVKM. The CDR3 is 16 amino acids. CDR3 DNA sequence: TGTGCCAGCAGTTTAAGGCTCTTAGCGGGAGGAGGTGAGCAGTTCTTC. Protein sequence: CASSLRLLAGGGEQFF. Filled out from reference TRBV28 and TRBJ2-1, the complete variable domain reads DVKVTQSSRYLVKRTGEKVFLECVQDMDHENMFWYRQDPGLGLRLIYFSYDVKMKEKGDIPEGYSVSREKKERFSLILESASTNQTSMYLCASSLRLLAGGGEQFFGPGTRLTVL.

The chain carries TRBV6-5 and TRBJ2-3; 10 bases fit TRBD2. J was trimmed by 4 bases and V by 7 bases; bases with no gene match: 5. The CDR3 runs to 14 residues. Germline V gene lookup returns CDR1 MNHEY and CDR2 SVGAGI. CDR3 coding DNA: TGTGCCAGCAAGCTAGCGGGAGCTTCAGATACGCAGTATTTT. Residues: CASKLAGASDTQYF.

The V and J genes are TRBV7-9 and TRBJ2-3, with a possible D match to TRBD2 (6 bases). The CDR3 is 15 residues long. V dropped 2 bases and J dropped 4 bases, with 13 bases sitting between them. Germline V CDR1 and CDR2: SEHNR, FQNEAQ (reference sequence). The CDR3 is CASSLPSGAPDTQYF. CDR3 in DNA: TGTGCCAGCAGCTTACCTTCGGGAGCCCCAGATACGCAGTATTTT.

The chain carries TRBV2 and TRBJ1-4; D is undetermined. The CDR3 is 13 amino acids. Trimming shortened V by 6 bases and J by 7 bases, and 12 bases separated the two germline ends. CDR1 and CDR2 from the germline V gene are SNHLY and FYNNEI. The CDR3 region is CASRALPSEKLFF. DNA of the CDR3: TGTGCCAGCAGAGCCCTCCCGAGTGAAAAACTGTTTTTT.

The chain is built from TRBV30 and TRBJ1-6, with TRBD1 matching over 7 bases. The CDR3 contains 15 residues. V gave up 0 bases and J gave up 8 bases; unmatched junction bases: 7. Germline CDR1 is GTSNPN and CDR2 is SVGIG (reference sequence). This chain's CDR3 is CAWSVDRERDSPLHF. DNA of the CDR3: TGTGCCTGGAGTGTAGACAGGGAGAGGGATTCACCCCTCCACTTT.

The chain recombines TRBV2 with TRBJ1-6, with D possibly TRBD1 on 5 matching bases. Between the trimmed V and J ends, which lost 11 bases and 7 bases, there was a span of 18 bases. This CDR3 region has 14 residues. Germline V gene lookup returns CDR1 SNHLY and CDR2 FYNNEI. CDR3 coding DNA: TGTGCCCACCCCGGGGGTCCTTCAAATTCACCCCTCCACTTT. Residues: CAHPGGPSNSPLHF.

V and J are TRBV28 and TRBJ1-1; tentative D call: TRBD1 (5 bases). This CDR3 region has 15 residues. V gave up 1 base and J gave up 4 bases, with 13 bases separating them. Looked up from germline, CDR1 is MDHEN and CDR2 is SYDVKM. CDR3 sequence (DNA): TGTGCCAGCAGTTTATTTGGGGGGTTCGGCACTGAAGCTTTCTTT. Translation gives CASSLFGGFGTEAFF.

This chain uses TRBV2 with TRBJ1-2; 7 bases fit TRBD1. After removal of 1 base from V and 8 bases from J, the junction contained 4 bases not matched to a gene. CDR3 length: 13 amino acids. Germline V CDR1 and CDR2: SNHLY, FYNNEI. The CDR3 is CASSEEGAWGYTF. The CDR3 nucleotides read TGTGCCAGCAGTGAAGAGGGGGCCTGGGGCTACACCTTC.

CDR3 loop: CASSPSRAGASEQFF. The CDR3 DNA sequence: TGTGCCAGCAGCCCGTCTCGGGCGGGAGCGAGTGAGCAGTTCTTC. The chain employs TRBV7-3 and TRBJ2-1; 7 bases match TRBD2. CDR3 length equals 15 residues. The V gene end was trimmed by 5 bases and the J gene end by 9 bases; junction bases not matched to a gene: 13. CDR1 and CDR2 (germline): SGHTA, FQGTGA. The whole variable domain, filled in from reference TRBV7-3 and TRBJ2-1, reads GAGVSQTPSNKVTEKGKYVELRCDPISGHTALYWYRQSLGQGPEFLIYFQGTGAADDSGLPNDRFFAVRPEGSVSTLKIQRTERGDSAVYLCASSPSRAGASEQFFGPGTRLTVL.

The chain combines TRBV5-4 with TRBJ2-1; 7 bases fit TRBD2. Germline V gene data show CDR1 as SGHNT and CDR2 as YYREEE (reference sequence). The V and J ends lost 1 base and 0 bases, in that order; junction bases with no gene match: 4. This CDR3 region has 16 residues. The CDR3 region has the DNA TGTGCCAGCAGCTTGAGCGGGGCGCGCTCCTACAATGAGCAGTTCTTC. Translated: CASSLSGARSYNEQFF.

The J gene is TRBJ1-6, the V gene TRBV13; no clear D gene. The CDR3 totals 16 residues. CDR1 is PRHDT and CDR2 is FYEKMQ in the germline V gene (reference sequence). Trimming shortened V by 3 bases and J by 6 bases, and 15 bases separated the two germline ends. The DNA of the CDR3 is TGTGCCAGCAGCTTTTCACCCAACACGCTTAATTCACCCCTCCACTTT. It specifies CASSFSPNTLNSPLHF.

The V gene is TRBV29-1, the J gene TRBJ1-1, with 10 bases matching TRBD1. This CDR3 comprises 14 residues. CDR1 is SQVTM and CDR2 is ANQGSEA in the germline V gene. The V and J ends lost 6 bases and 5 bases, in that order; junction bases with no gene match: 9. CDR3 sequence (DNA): TGCAGCGTAGCCAGGACAGGGGGTCGAACTGAAGCTTTCTTT. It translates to CSVARTGGRTEAFF.

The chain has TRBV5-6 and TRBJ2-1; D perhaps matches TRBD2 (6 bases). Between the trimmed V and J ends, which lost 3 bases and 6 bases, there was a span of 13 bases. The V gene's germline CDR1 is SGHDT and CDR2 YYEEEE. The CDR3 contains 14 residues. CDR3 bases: TGTGCCAGCAGCTGGAGGGCCGGTAGCAATGAGCAGTTCTTC. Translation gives CASSWRAGSNEQFF.